This T cell receptor (beta chain) was sequenced in a study of blood T cells in healthy people across ages. Study-wide points: It was the long-lived donors that had more naive CD4+ cells and higher diversity than aged donors.

Extraction yielded at least 5 micrograms of total RNA per sample. About this clonotype itself: The antigen is undetermined.

The germline gives CDR1 KGHDR, CDR2 SFDVKD. The CDR3 consists of 13 residues. V was trimmed by 3 bases and J by 3 bases, leaving 6 bases between them. Primed by a sample-barcoded 5' primer and a J-beta primer mix, a second PCR proceeded for 7 to 11 cycles. TCRdb used MiXCR to reprocess the 5' RACE reads, holding one entry per CDR3 protein. The sample consists of around 780,000 distinct CDR3 sequences, around 24% of them appearing once. This sample was also put to use in a study of T cells of mothers and their children. Per that study: In this cohort, donors were three healthy Caucasian mothers plus their six children.

The chain has TRBV24-1 and TRBJ2-3; D remains unclear. The source material was blood. This receptor was obtained from a boy younger than 18 in good health. CDR3 sequence reads: CATSDHSTDTQYF. As DNA, the CDR3 is TGTGCCACCAGTGATCACAGTACAGATACGCAGTATTTT.